The 21 T cell receptor beta chains presented below share a single source sample, sequenced in a study of cytomegalovirus exposure and HLA in healthy donors. PCR used 60 Vbeta primers and 13 Jbeta primers. Sequenced by immunoSEQ multiplex PCR; TCRdb stores in-frame clones only, minus some. Here the sample spans hundreds of thousands of clones, approximately 82% being singletons. Source material: PBMCs. The receptor set was obtained from a woman between 40 and 55 years old in good health and CMV-seronegative.

Only a few counts were recorded for this clone. The gene calls are TRBV27 and TRBJ2-3, with D perhaps TRBD2 (6 bases). V was cut by 3 bases and J by 4 bases, with 14 bases left in between. CDR3 length: 15 amino acids. Germline values: CDR1 MNHEY, CDR2 SMNVEV (reference sequence). The CDR3 bases are TGTGCCAGCAGTTTTCAAGCGTGGAGGGCAGATACGCAGTATTTT. Its protein is CASSFQAWRADTQYF.

The chain uses TRBV11-3 and TRBJ2-5, with D perhaps matching TRBD1 (5 bases). CDR3 size: 15 residues. Germline-derived CDR1 and CDR2 are SGHNT and YENEEA. V gave up 2 bases and J gave up 1 base, with 11 bases separating them. The CDR3 loop reads CASSLLTGVQETQYF. The CDR3 region has the DNA TGTGCCAGCAGCTTACTCACAGGCGTCCAAGAGACCCAGTACTTC.

Note on this clone: Other DNA sequences from this sample encode an identical CDR3 as well. The rearrangement uses TRBV7-8 and TRBJ1-2; 10 positions match TRBD1. Germline CDR1 SGHVS, CDR2 FQNEAQ. J lost 6 bases, V lost 1 base, and 8 bases had no gene match. This CDR3 is built from 16 residues. The CDR3 DNA reads as TGTGCCAGCAGCTTAGAAAGGGGGACAGGGGCACATGGCTACACCTTC. This encodes CASSLERGTGAHGYTF.

The chain has TRBV29-1 and TRBJ2-7; TRBD1 aligns across 9 bases. This CDR3 is built from 13 residues. The junction had 6 bases not matched to a gene; V was cut back by 7 bases and J by 2 bases. Germline V lookup: CDR1 SQVTM, CDR2 ANQGSEA. CDR3 sequence reads: CSAGTGPTYEQYF. CDR3 DNA: TGCAGCGCCGGGACAGGGCCTACCTACGAGCAGTACTTC.

The chain recombines TRBV13 with TRBJ2-3; no definite D call. CDR3 size: 12 residues. Trimming removed 4 bases at V and 5 bases at J, with 7 bases between. Germline CDR1 reads PRHDT; CDR2 reads FYEKMQ (reference sequence). Here the CDR3 reads CASSSQKDTQYF. The CDR3 DNA sequence: TGTGCCAGCAGCTCCCAAAAAGATACGCAGTATTTT.

This clone was picked up one time. The rearrangement links TRBV15 to TRBJ1-2, with D tentatively TRBD1 (5 bases). The V gene's germline CDR1 is LNHNV and CDR2 YYDKDF (reference sequence). The V end was cut by 1 base, the J end by 8 bases, with 14 bases between. This CDR3 is 14 amino acids long. CDR3 sequence: CATSRAGNRGGYTF. CDR3 DNA sequence: TGTGCCACCAGCAGAGCAGGGAATAGGGGCGGCTACACCTTC.

The genes are TRBV14 and TRBJ2-1; D might be TRBD1 (6 bases). V lost 4 bases to trimming and J lost 9 bases, with 13 bases between them. The CDR3 is 13 residues long. Germline V lookup: CDR1 SGHDN, CDR2 FVKESK. CDR3: CASSLNQGTEQFF. CDR3 in DNA: TGTGCCAGCAGCCTTAACCAGGGGACTGAGCAGTTCTTC.

The chain joins TRBV27 to TRBJ1-2; TRBD1 aligns across 7 bases. The germline V gene encodes CDR1 MNHEY and CDR2 SMNVEV (reference sequence). V lost 4 bases to trimming and J lost 3 bases; unmatched junction nucleotides: 11. The CDR3 sequence is 16 residues long. The CDR3 is CASSSTYRGRDYGYTF. CDR3 bases: TGTGCCAGCAGTTCAACTTACAGGGGAAGGGACTATGGCTACACCTTC.

The chain joins TRBV19 to TRBJ1-1; 8 positions agree with TRBD1. This CDR3 comprises 14 residues. Germline CDR1 and CDR2: LNHDA and SQIVND (reference sequence). J was trimmed by 3 bases and V by 6 bases; bases with no gene match: 6. DNA for the CDR3: TGTGCCAGTAGCTCCGGGACAGGTTACACTGAAGCTTTCTTT. It codes for CASSSGTGYTEAFF.

This rearrangement joins TRBV5-1 to TRBJ1-2, with TRBD1 matching 9 bases. The CDR3 contains 14 residues. Per the germline V gene, CDR1 is SGHRS and CDR2 is YFSETQ. V shed 1 base, J shed 6 bases, and the junction held 4 bases outside the gene matches. The CDR3 reads CASSLTGQGDGYTF. The CDR3 DNA is TGCGCCAGCAGCTTGACGGGACAGGGAGATGGCTACACCTTC.

V and J are TRBV7-9 and TRBJ1-1; D call uncertain. The CDR3 contains 16 residues. Germline values: CDR1 SEHNR, CDR2 FQNEAQ (reference sequence). Deletions cut 3 bases from V and 1 base from J, with 15 bases between. This CDR3 reads CASSLDSGIPNTEAFF. The CDR3 nucleotides are TGTGCCAGCAGCTTGGATAGCGGCATTCCGAACACTGAAGCTTTCTTT.

The V gene is TRBV5-1, the J gene TRBJ2-3, with D perhaps matching TRBD1 (5 bases). Trimming removed 0 bases from V and 2 bases from J, with 16 bases in between. The CDR3 contains 17 residues. CDR1 and CDR2 (germline): SGHRS, YFSETQ. In DNA, the CDR3 is TGCGCCAGCAGCTTGGTACCAGGGCCGACTCTCACAGATACGCAGTATTTT. Its translation: CASSLVPGPTLTDTQYF.

V is TRBV5-6 and J is TRBJ2-5, with TRBD2 matching over 9 bases. The CDR3 spans 16 residues. V shed 0 bases and J 1 base; nucleotides not matched to a gene: 4. Germline V gene lookup returns CDR1 SGHDT and CDR2 YYEEEE. The CDR3 nucleotides read TGTGCCAGCAGCTTGGTGCGGGGGGGGTTCCAAGAGACCCAGTACTTC. It specifies CASSLVRGGFQETQYF.

The chain is built from TRBV5-5 and TRBJ2-3, with D perhaps matching TRBD1 (5 bases). Germline V gene lookup returns CDR1 SGHKS and CDR2 YYEKEE (reference sequence). V was pared by 4 bases and J by 5 bases, with 8 bases between. The length of the CDR3 is 12 residues. CDR3 in amino acids: CASSPRGDTQYF. CDR3 nucleotides: TGTGCCAGCAGCCCTAGGGGAGATACGCAGTATTTT.

The CDR3 region is CASSYLQGSGYTF. DNA of the CDR3: TGTGCCAGCAGTTACCTACAGGGCTCGGGCTACACCTTC. This chain uses TRBV6-5 with TRBJ1-2, with D possibly matching TRBD1 (6 bases). The V gene's germline CDR1 is MNHEY and CDR2 SVGAGI. V lost 2 bases to trimming and J lost 8 bases, with 12 bases between them. The CDR3 runs to 13 residues.

The chain is built from TRBV14 and TRBJ2-1, with 11 positions matching TRBD1. Trimming removed 3 bases from V and 2 bases from J; junction bases left unmatched: 3. The CDR3 is 16 residues long. Looked up from germline, CDR1 is SGHDN and CDR2 is FVKESK. CDR3 in DNA: TGTGCCAGCAGCCAGTGGACAGGGGGCGCCTACAATGAGCAGTTCTTC. Residues: CASSQWTGGAYNEQFF.

The gene calls are TRBV12-5 and TRBJ2-3; 8 bases fit TRBD1. Trimming removed 6 bases from V and 5 bases from J; junction bases left unmatched: 19. CDR1 LGHNT and CDR2 FRNRAP come from the germline V gene. The CDR3 has 18 amino acids. The CDR3, as DNA: TGTGCTAGTGGCCCGCAGGGCGTTTTGGCAGGGGGCAAAGATACGCAGTATTTT. Its protein product is CASGPQGVLAGGKDTQYF.

Many counts were recorded for this clone. V and J are TRBV5-1 and TRBJ1-4; 10 nucleotides line up with TRBD1. CDR3 length: 15 residues. After removal of 5 bases from V and 3 bases from J, the junction contained 4 bases not matched to a gene. Germline V CDR1 and CDR2: SGHRS, YFSETQ. CDR3 sequence reads: CASRRTGGSNEKLFF. For the CDR3, the DNA is TGCGCCAGCAGGCGGACAGGGGGGTCTAATGAAAAACTGTTTTTT.

The rearrangement joins TRBV7-2 to TRBJ2-3; 9 positions match TRBD2. Unmatched junction bases numbered 15, after V lost 5 bases and J lost 6 bases. The CDR3 sequence is 17 residues long. CDR1 and CDR2 (germline): SGHTA, FQGNSA. The CDR3 sequence: CASSPRLAGGRGDTQYF. The CDR3 DNA follows: TGTGCCAGCAGCCCTCGGCTGGCGGGGGGGCGAGGGGATACGCAGTATTTT.

The chain couples TRBV4-3 to TRBJ2-1; TRBD2 might be the D (6 bases). This CDR3 is built from 16 residues. V dropped 0 bases and J dropped 7 bases, with 16 bases sitting between them. The germline V gene encodes CDR1 LGHNA and CDR2 YSLEER. CDR3 protein: CASSQDRGIPVNEQFF. Written as DNA, the CDR3 is TGCGCCAGCAGCCAAGATCGCGGGATCCCTGTGAATGAGCAGTTCTTC.

This chain links TRBV19 with TRBJ1-6; no clear D gene. Germline lookup yields CDR1 LNHDA and CDR2 SQIVND (reference sequence). Trimming shortened V by 3 bases and J by 7 bases, and 10 bases separated the two germline ends. This CDR3 contains 14 residues. This CDR3 is CASSISPNNSPLHF. The CDR3, as DNA: TGTGCCAGTAGTATTAGTCCTAACAATTCACCCCTCCACTTT. The whole variable domain, filled in from reference TRBV19 and TRBJ1-6, reads DGGITQSPKYLFRKEGQNVTLSCEQNLNHDAMYWYRQDPGQGLRLIYYSQIVNDFQKGDIAEGYSVSREKKESFPLTVTSAQKNPTAFYLCASSISPNNSPLHFGNGTRLTVT.